This record covers a single T cell receptor beta chain. This sample is part of a study of blood T cell repertoires in COVID-19. Study-wide background: COVID-19 samples collected from the United States, Italy and Spain covered acute and convalescent phases.

As handled by the study authors: Estimation of nucleated cell counts was performed using reference gene primer amplification. Using immunoSEQ multiplex PCR, the repertoire was profiled, and TCRdb retains in-frame clones only, with some absent. V and J calls and clone size are copied from that table; D and trimming were computed from the DNA. The data show around 80,000 clones, 80% seen once. Trimming at V came to 0 bases and at J to 7 bases, leaving 5 bases not matched to a gene. The germline CDR1 and CDR2 sequences are LNHDA and SQIVND (reference sequence). The CDR3 contains 14 residues. The chain combines TRBV19 with TRBJ1-2, with 7 bases aligning to TRBD1. The TCR was taken from a woman in her seventies with acute or convalescent COVID-19. What was sequenced was peripheral blood. CDR3 in DNA: TGTGCCAGTAGTATAGATCAAGGGGGCAGTGGCTACACCTTC. This gives the protein CASSIDQGGSGYTF.